This T cell receptor beta chain emerged from a study of shared clonotypes between healthy human individuals. At the level of the study: The study used three CD4 naive, three CD4 memory, two CD8 naive and one CD8 memory plate per donor. Study-wide findings and caveats: Represented diversity, genetic and exposure-history alike, was limited by few donors.

With regard to this clone: Its antigen is currently unknown. The same CDR3 is also encoded by other DNA sequences in this sample.

Trimming removed 5 bases from V and 1 base from J; junction bases left unmatched: 4. Germline V gene lookup returns CDR1 SGHVS and CDR2 FNYEAQ. This CDR3 comprises 14 residues. Sequencing used immunoSEQ multiplex PCR; TCRdb keeps in-frame clones, though not all of them. The top ten clones hold roughly 0.13% of a sample with approximately 2.5 million clones, approximately 92% of them seen once. The receptor was isolated from a young man in good health. The J gene is TRBJ2-5, the V gene TRBV7-6; TRBD2 matches at 7 bases. Sample: naive CD4+ T cells sorted from blood. Regarding subset: CD45RA+ positively selected. CDR3 sequence reads: CASSPGRPQETQYF. For the CDR3, the DNA is TGTGCCAGCAGCCCCGGGAGGCCCCAAGAGACCCAGTACTTC.